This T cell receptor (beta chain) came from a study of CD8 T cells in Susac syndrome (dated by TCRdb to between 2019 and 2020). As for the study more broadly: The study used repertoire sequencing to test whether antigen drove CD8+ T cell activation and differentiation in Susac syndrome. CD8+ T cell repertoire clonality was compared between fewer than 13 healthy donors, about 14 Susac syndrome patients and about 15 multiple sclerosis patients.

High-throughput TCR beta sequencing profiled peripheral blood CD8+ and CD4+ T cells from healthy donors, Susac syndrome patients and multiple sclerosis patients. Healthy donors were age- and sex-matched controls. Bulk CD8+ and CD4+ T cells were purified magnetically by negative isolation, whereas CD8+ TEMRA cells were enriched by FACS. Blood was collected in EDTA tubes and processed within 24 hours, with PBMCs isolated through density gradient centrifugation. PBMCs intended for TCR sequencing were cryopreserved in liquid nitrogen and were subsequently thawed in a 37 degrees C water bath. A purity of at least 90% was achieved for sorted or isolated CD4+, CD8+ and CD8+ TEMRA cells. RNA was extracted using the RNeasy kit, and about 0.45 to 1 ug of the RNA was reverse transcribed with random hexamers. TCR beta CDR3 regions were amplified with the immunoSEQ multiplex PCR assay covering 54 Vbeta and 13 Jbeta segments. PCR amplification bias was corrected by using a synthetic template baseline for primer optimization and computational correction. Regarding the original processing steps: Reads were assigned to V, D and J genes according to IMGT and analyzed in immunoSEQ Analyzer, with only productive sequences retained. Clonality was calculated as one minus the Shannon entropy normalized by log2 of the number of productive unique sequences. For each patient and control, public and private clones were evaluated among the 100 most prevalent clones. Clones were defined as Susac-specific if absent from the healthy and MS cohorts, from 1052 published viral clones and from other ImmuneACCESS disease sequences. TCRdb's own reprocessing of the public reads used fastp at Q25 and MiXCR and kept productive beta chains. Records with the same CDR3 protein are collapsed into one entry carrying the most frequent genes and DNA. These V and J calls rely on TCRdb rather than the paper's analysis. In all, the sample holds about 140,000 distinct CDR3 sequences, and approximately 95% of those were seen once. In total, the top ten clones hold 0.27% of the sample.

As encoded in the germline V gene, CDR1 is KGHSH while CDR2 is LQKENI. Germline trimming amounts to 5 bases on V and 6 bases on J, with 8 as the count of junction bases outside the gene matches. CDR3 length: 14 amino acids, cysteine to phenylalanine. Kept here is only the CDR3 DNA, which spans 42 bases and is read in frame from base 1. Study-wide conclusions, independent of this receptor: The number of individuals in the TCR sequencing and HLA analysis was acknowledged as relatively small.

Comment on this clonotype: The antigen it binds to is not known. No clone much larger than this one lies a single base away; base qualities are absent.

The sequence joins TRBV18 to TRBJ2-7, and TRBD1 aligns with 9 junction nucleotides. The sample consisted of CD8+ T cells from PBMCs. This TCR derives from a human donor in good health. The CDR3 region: CASSDRDRVFEQYF. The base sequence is TGTGCCAGCTCAGACCGGGACAGGGTCTTCGAGCAGTACTTC.